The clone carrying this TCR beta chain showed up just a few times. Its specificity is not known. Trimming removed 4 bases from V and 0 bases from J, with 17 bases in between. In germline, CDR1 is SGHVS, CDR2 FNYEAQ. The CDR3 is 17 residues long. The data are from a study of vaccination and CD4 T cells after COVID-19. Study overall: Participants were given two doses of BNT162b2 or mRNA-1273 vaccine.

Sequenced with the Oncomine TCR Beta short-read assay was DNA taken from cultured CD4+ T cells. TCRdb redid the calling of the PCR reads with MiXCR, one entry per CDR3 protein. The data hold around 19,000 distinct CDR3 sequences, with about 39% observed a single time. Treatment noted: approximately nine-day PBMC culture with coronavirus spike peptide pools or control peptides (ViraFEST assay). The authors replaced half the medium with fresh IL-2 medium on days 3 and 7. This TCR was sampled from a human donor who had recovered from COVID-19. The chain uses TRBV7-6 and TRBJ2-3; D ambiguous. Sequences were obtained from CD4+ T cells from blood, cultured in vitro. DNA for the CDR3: TGTGCCAGCAGCTCCACCGGTGGGCGCTATAGCACAGATACGCAGTATTTT. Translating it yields CASSSTGGRYSTDTQYF.